Listed below are T cell receptor beta chains from one sample, sequenced in a study of early T cells in non-severe SARS-CoV-2 infection. TCRdb re-called the 5' RACE reads with MiXCR, one entry per CDR3 protein. The table lists roughly 93,000 distinct CDR3 sequences, roughly 14% of them singletons. Material: whole blood. The receptors derive from an adult who was a healthcare worker with PCR-confirmed SARS-CoV-2 infection or an uninfected control (not recorded which). CDR3s include the opening cysteine and the closing phenylalanine or tryptophan. A D gene is named only where the DNA matches it firmly. Rows may omit the clone size; those that give it use once, few, many or a size class.

cdr3_nt: TGTGCCAGCAGTACCGGGACAGGCCTCCTCTTTGGGGCCAACGTCCTGACTTTC; cdr3_aa: CASSTGTGLLFGANVLTF; v_call: TRBV12-3/TRBV12-4; clone_size: few; j_call: TRBJ2-6; d_call: TRBD1
cdr3_nt: TGTGCCAGCAGCCAAGATATCCTTCTTCATCATACGCAGTATTTT; cdr3_aa: CASSQDILLHHTQYF; v_call: TRBV4-2; clone_size: many; j_call: TRBJ2-3; d_call: .
cdr3_nt: TGTGCCAGCAGTTACTGGGGGCGAACAGATACGCAGTATTTT; cdr3_aa: CASSYWGRTDTQYF; v_call: TRBV6-2/TRBV6-3; clone_size: .; j_call: TRBJ2-3; d_call: .
cdr3_nt: TGTGCCAGCAGCCAAGGACTAGCGGGGGCAGATACGCAGTATTTT; cdr3_aa: CASSQGLAGADTQYF; v_call: TRBV3-1; clone_size: .; j_call: TRBJ2-3; d_call: TRBD2
cdr3_nt: TGTGCCAGCAGCTTGGGGGCGGTGGTAGGCTATGGCTACACCTTC; cdr3_aa: CASSLGAVVGYGYTF; v_call: TRBV5-6; clone_size: .; j_call: TRBJ1-2; d_call: .
cdr3_nt: TGTGCCAGCGGACGGACAGGGGGAGGTGAGCAGTTCTTC; cdr3_aa: CASGRTGGGEQFF; v_call: TRBV25-1; clone_size: .; j_call: TRBJ2-1; d_call: TRBD1
cdr3_nt: TGCGCCAGCAGCTTGGAGATGGGCCCAAATCAGCCCCAGCATTTT; cdr3_aa: CASSLEMGPNQPQHF; v_call: TRBV5-1; clone_size: many; j_call: TRBJ1-5; d_call: .
cdr3_nt: TGTGCCAGTACCCCCGGGACAGGGGCGGTCTATGAGCAGTTCTTC; cdr3_aa: CASTPGTGAVYEQFF; v_call: TRBV19; clone_size: few; j_call: TRBJ2-1; d_call: TRBD1
cdr3_nt: TGTGCCAGCAGCTTCGATCGGGACCCCCCCTATGGCTACACCTTC; cdr3_aa: CASSFDRDPPYGYTF; v_call: TRBV7-6; clone_size: few; j_call: TRBJ1-2; d_call: .
cdr3_nt: TGTGCCAGCCCCAAACGGGGGTGTGGTGGCTACACCTTC; cdr3_aa: CASPKRGCGGYTF; v_call: TRBV25-1; clone_size: few; j_call: TRBJ1-2; d_call: .
cdr3_nt: TGTGCCAGCAGTTTTGGCGGGTCGTACAATGAGCAGTTCTTC; cdr3_aa: CASSFGGSYNEQFF; v_call: TRBV12-3/TRBV12-4; clone_size: .; j_call: TRBJ2-1; d_call: .
cdr3_nt: TGCAGCGTTGTGACAGGGGGGCGAGAGACCCAGTACTTC; cdr3_aa: CSVVTGGRETQYF; v_call: TRBV29-1; clone_size: .; j_call: TRBJ2-5; d_call: TRBD1
cdr3_nt: TGTGCCAGTAGTATAGACACGGCGTGGCTTTACAATGAGCAGTTCTTC; cdr3_aa: CASSIDTAWLYNEQFF; v_call: TRBV19; clone_size: many; j_call: TRBJ2-1; d_call: .
cdr3_nt: TGTGCCTCTTCCGCGGGTAAAGGAAACACCATATATTTT; cdr3_aa: CASSAGKGNTIYF; v_call: TRBV7-2; clone_size: many; j_call: TRBJ1-3; d_call: .
cdr3_nt: TGCAGTGCTCAGGACAGGGTGGAAGTTAGAGATACGCAGTATTTT; cdr3_aa: CSAQDRVEVRDTQYF; v_call: TRBV20-1; clone_size: .; j_call: TRBJ2-3; d_call: TRBD1
cdr3_nt: TGTGCCAGCAGCGCCAGGGGGCAGCTAAATCAGCCCCAGCATTTT; cdr3_aa: CASSARGQLNQPQHF; v_call: TRBV5-5; clone_size: once; j_call: TRBJ1-5; d_call: TRBD1
cdr3_nt: TGTGCCAGCAGTACTGTTACGACAGGGCCGGCCTATGGCTACACCTTC; cdr3_aa: CASSTVTTGPAYGYTF; v_call: TRBV6-2/TRBV6-3; clone_size: few; j_call: TRBJ1-2; d_call: TRBD1
cdr3_nt: TGTGCCAGCAGCCAAGATTACGGGGGGCGACGTCAGTTCTTC; cdr3_aa: CASSQDYGGRRQFF; v_call: TRBV14; clone_size: many; j_call: TRBJ2-1; d_call: .
cdr3_nt: TGTGCCAGCAAGGTCGAAGGCCTCGTTAGCCCCGGGGAGCTGTTTTTT; cdr3_aa: CASKVEGLVSPGELFF; v_call: TRBV6-1; clone_size: .; j_call: TRBJ2-2; d_call: .
cdr3_nt: TGCAGTGCTGTGACAGTCTATAGCAATCAGCCCCAGCATTTT; cdr3_aa: CSAVTVYSNQPQHF; v_call: TRBV20-1; clone_size: many; j_call: TRBJ1-5; d_call: .
cdr3_nt: TGTGCCAGCAGCTTCTCGGACAGGGCTGGCGGCTACACCTTC; cdr3_aa: CASSFSDRAGGYTF; v_call: TRBV7-2; clone_size: many; j_call: TRBJ1-2; d_call: TRBD1
cdr3_nt: TGCAGTGCTAGTCAATCCACTGAAGCTTTCTTT; cdr3_aa: CSASQSTEAFF; v_call: TRBV20-1; clone_size: .; j_call: TRBJ1-1; d_call: .
cdr3_nt: TGTGCCAGCAGTTTCTCATCTAGCGGGGGGGCTCGGGAGACCCAGTACTTC; cdr3_aa: CASSFSSSGGARETQYF; v_call: TRBV12-3/TRBV12-4; clone_size: few; j_call: TRBJ2-5; d_call: TRBD2
cdr3_nt: TGTGCTAGTGGTTCCGACAGCCCCACCGGGGAGCTGTTTTTT; cdr3_aa: CASGSDSPTGELFF; v_call: TRBV12-5; clone_size: .; j_call: TRBJ2-2; d_call: .
cdr3_nt: TGTGCCAGCAGCATTAGCAGGAACACCATATATTTT; cdr3_aa: CASSISRNTIYF; v_call: TRBV7-9; clone_size: few; j_call: TRBJ1-3; d_call: .
cdr3_nt: TGTGCCAGCAGCCAAAGCGAGGTAGCGGGGAACACCGGGGAGCTGTTTTTT; cdr3_aa: CASSQSEVAGNTGELFF; v_call: TRBV7-3; clone_size: few; j_call: TRBJ2-2; d_call: TRBD2
cdr3_nt: TGTGCCAGCAGCGCGACTAGCGGGGGGCCGTATAGCACAGATACGCAGTATTTT; cdr3_aa: CASSATSGGPYSTDTQYF; v_call: TRBV9; clone_size: few; j_call: TRBJ2-3; d_call: TRBD2
cdr3_nt: TGTGCCAGCAGCTTGACTAGTACCCCCCTGGAGACCCAGTACTTC; cdr3_aa: CASSLTSTPLETQYF; v_call: TRBV11-2; clone_size: .; j_call: TRBJ2-5; d_call: .
cdr3_nt: TGTGCCAGCAGCTTTCTCGGGGGTAGGCCTGAATCTTTCTTT; cdr3_aa: CASSFLGGRPESFF; v_call: TRBV28; clone_size: .; j_call: TRBJ1-1; d_call: .
cdr3_nt: TGCAGTGCTAGCGTCCCAGCGGGGGGGCAAGATACGCAGTATTTT; cdr3_aa: CSASVPAGGQDTQYF; v_call: TRBV20-1; clone_size: .; j_call: TRBJ2-3; d_call: TRBD2
cdr3_nt: TGTGCCAGCAGTTTAACATTAAAGGATACGCAGTATTTT; cdr3_aa: CASSLTLKDTQYF; v_call: TRBV27; clone_size: .; j_call: TRBJ2-3; d_call: .
cdr3_nt: TGTGCCAGCTCACCCGTCCCGGGACAGCAAGAGACCCAGTACTTC; cdr3_aa: CASSPVPGQQETQYF; v_call: TRBV18; clone_size: many; j_call: TRBJ2-5; d_call: TRBD1